The 15 T cell receptor beta chains reported below all come from one sample, sequenced in a study of vaccination effects on CD4 cells after COVID-19. The culture ran for 9 to 11 days, and then CD4+ T cells were isolated. Everyone in the study got two shots of either the BNT162b2 or mRNA-1273 vaccine. Their antigens are not known. Profiling relied on immunoSEQ multiplex PCR, and the TCRdb table lists in-frame clones only, not all of them. The sample includes about 45,000 clones, about 70% of them seen just once. This specimen was CD4+ T cells from PBMCs cultured without peptide, taken after COVID-19 vaccination. These receptors were obtained from a human donor who received a COVID-19 vaccine.

J is TRBJ2-7 and V is TRBV5-4; D is uncertain. Germline V CDR1 and CDR2: SGHNT, YYREEE (reference sequence). The ends were cut back, 0 bases at V and 0 bases at J, with 10 bases in the middle. The CDR3 runs 15 residues. The CDR3 here is CASSLESPLSYEQYF. The CDR3, as DNA: TGTGCCAGCAGCTTGGAATCCCCGCTCTCCTACGAGCAGTACTTC.

The V and J genes are TRBV7-9 and TRBJ1-1; no firm D call. This CDR3 region has 11 residues. Germline CDR1 is SEHNR and CDR2 is FQNEAQ (reference sequence). The V gene lost 8 bases and the J gene lost 4 bases, with 8 bases spanning the gap. The CDR3 reads CASWQLTEAFF. The CDR3 DNA sequence: TGTGCCAGCTGGCAACTCACTGAAGCTTTCTTT.

This clone has a single count. V and J are TRBV7-9 and TRBJ1-2; D ambiguous. CDR3 size: 14 residues. Germline lookup yields CDR1 SEHNR and CDR2 FQNEAQ (reference sequence). Between the trimmed V and J ends, which lost 1 base and 8 bases, there was a span of 14 bases. The CDR3 is CASSLGEAERGYTF. CDR3 nucleotide sequence: TGTGCCAGCAGCTTAGGGGAGGCCGAAAGGGGCTACACCTTC.

This chain connects TRBV18 to TRBJ2-1; 10 bases match TRBD2. The CDR3 length is 16 residues. Trimming removed 6 bases from V and 8 bases from J; junction bases left unmatched: 13. CDR1 is KGHSH, CDR2 LQKENI, per germline. The CDR3 loop is CASSKRTSGTFDEQFF. CDR3 DNA sequence: TGTGCCAGCTCGAAACGGACTAGCGGTACCTTCGATGAGCAGTTCTTC. Complete variable domain (other parts from reference TRBV18 and TRBJ2-1): NAGVMQNPRHLVRRRGQEARLRCSPMKGHSHVYWYRQLPEEGLKFMVYLQKENIIDESGMPKERFSAEFPKEGPSILRIQQVVRGDSAAYFCASSKRTSGTFDEQFFGPGTRLTVL.

The CDR3 loop is CASSSIGDEQFF. The CDR3, as DNA: TGTGCCAGCAGCTCAATCGGGGATGAGCAGTTCTTC. V and J are TRBV3-1 (or the pseudogene TRBV3-2) and TRBJ2-1; tentative D call: TRBD2 (5 bases). Germline CDR1 and CDR2: LGHDT and YNNKEL (reference sequence). The ends were cut back, 5 bases at V and 8 bases at J, with 10 bases in the middle. CDR3 length equals 12 residues.

The rearrangement joins TRBV19 to TRBJ1-5; no firm D call. The CDR3 is 13 residues long. Per germline, CDR1 LNHDA and CDR2 SQIVND (reference sequence). Deletions cut 5 bases from V and 5 bases from J, with 10 bases between. The CDR3 DNA follows: TGTGCCAGTAGTTCCCAGTGGTATCAGCCCCAGCATTTT. It encodes CASSSQWYQPQHF.

The genes are TRBV18 and TRBJ2-5; 10 nucleotides align to TRBD2. The CDR3 loop spans 17 amino acids. Germline CDR1 is KGHSH and CDR2 is LQKENI. The trim removed 1 base at V and 0 bases at J, leaving 5 bases unmatched. The DNA for the CDR3 is TGTGCCAGCTCACCACGCACTAGCGGGGAGTACCAAGAGACCCAGTACTTC. It encodes CASSPRTSGEYQETQYF.

This sequence joins TRBV13 and TRBJ2-5; possibly TRBD2 for D (7 bases). Germline V gene lookup returns CDR1 PRHDT and CDR2 FYEKMQ (reference sequence). V shed 0 bases and J shed 10 bases, with 15 bases lying between them. This CDR3 is built from 14 residues. The CDR3 reads CASSLGPRGGDQYF. CDR3 DNA sequence: TGTGCCAGCAGCTTAGGACCTAGGGGGGGCGACCAGTACTTC.

The DNA of the CDR3 is TGCGCCAGCAGCGGACAGTTTCAAGAGACCCAGTACTTC. As protein: CASSGQFQETQYF. The V and J genes are TRBV5-1 and TRBJ2-5, with D possibly being TRBD1 (6 bases). Trimming took 4 bases from V and 2 from J, leaving 9 bases between them. From germline, CDR1 is SGHRS and CDR2 YFSETQ. The CDR3 is made up of 13 amino acids.

The CDR3 region has the DNA TGTGCCAGCAGCCCCGGCCGGACCATTTCCTACAATGAGCAGTTCTTC. Protein product: CASSPGRTISYNEQFF. The chain recombines TRBV7-7 with TRBJ2-1; D is undetermined. V lost 5 bases and J lost 1, with 15 bases in between. This CDR3 is built from 16 residues. Germline CDR1 is SSHAT and CDR2 is FNYEAQ (reference sequence).

This clone was detected only once. This chain links TRBV5-1 with TRBJ2-7, with D unclear. V lost 0 bases and J lost 1, with 11 bases in between. The CDR3 is made up of 15 amino acids. CDR1 SGHRS and CDR2 YFSETQ come from the germline V gene. The CDR3 reads CASSLEPPGSYEQYF. CDR3 in DNA: TGCGCCAGCAGCTTGGAACCTCCAGGATCCTACGAGCAGTACTTC.

The chain joins TRBV15 to TRBJ2-3, with a possible D match to TRBD2 (5 bases). V was cut by 2 bases and J by 0 bases, with 12 bases left in between. CDR1 is LNHNV, CDR2 YYDKDF, per germline (reference sequence). The CDR3 covers 16 residues. The CDR3 DNA is TGTGCCACCAGCAGACGATTAGCGACTAGCACAGATACGCAGTATTTT. Its protein product is CATSRRLATSTDTQYF.

This clone was seen a few times. This chain joins TRBV27 and TRBJ2-2; a possible D gene is TRBD1 (7 bases). V was clipped by 3 bases and J by 4 bases, with 9 bases between them. CDR1 MNHEY and CDR2 SMNVEV come from the germline V gene (reference sequence). This CDR3 contains 14 residues. The CDR3: CASSFQGGTGELFF. CDR3 DNA: TGTGCCAGCAGTTTTCAGGGGGGCACCGGGGAGCTGTTTTTT.

The chain links TRBV5-6 to TRBJ2-2, with D possibly being TRBD2 (6 bases). This CDR3 is 16 amino acids long. V dropped 3 bases and J dropped 3 bases, with 15 bases sitting between them. Germline values: CDR1 SGHDT, CDR2 YYEEEE. CDR3 amino acids: CASSYLTGVDTGELFF. The CDR3 DNA is TGTGCCAGCAGCTACTTGACGGGGGTTGACACCGGGGAGCTGTTTTTT.

The chain recombines TRBV5-1 with TRBJ2-5; D possibly corresponds to TRBD2 (5 bases). Trimming stripped 0 bases from V and 4 bases from J, with 7 bases between. Germline-derived CDR1 and CDR2 are SGHRS and YFSETQ. The CDR3 covers 13 residues. This CDR3 is CASSLEGLETQYF. CDR3 nucleotides: TGCGCCAGCAGCTTGGAAGGACTAGAGACCCAGTACTTC.